This paragraph covers one T cell receptor beta chain sequence. CDR1 MNHEY and CDR2 SVGAGI come from the germline V gene. The CDR3 loop spans 14 amino acids. The ends lost 4 bases at V and 5 bases at J; junction bases unmatched: 2. Some clones are missing from TCRdb's copy, which holds only in-frame ones; the method was immunoSEQ multiplex PCR. The profile shows 60,000 to 100,000 clones, approximately 95% of them singletons. This sample is drawn from a study of OX40 agonist ivuxolimab in advanced cancers. Study details: Three patients, one with hepatocellular carcinoma and two with cutaneous melanoma, achieved partial responses.

The chain uses TRBV6-5 and TRBJ2-7, with 13 bases matching TRBD2. The TCR sequence derives from an adult with an advanced solid tumor such as melanoma, head and neck, liver or kidney cancer. The sequences come from CD4+ or CD8+ T cells sorted from blood, collected in a trial of the OX40 agonist ivuxolimab. The CDR3 DNA is TGTGCCAGCAGTTGGACTAGCGGGAGCCACGAGCAGTACTTC. Its protein product is CASSWTSGSHEQYF.